The sequence of this T cell receptor (beta chain) was determined in a study of CD8+ T cells in alopecia areata. Overall study context: Treated patients swallowed 5 to 10 mg of oral tofacitinib twice daily. Study results and limitations: Scalp sample data also include resident alphabeta T cells from normal skin. Scalp and blood retained many expanded lesional clones during tofacitinib. Administration of tofacitinib significantly diminished scalp clonality and expanded CD8+ clones within the top 100.

About this clone itself: The antigen remains undetermined.

CDR3 length: 13 residues. V lost 8 bases, J lost 1 base, and 10 bases lay in between. From germline, CDR1 is MNHNS and CDR2 SASEGT. cDNA reverse transcribed from extracted RNA served as the sequencing template. The data were produced by immunoSEQ multiplex PCR, yet TCRdb's version contains in-frame clones alone and is incomplete. This sample has approximately 280,000 clones, with over 45% found just once. Noted treatment: oral pan-JAK inhibitor, 5-10 mg twice daily. The TCR comes from a human donor with alopecia areata. The rearrangement links TRBV6-1 to TRBJ2-3; no clear D. Sample: CD4+ T cells sorted from blood, taken at week 24, from a patient treated with tofacitinib. CDR3: CASLDDGTDTQYF. The CDR3 nucleotides read TGTGCCAGCCTGGACGACGGCACAGATACGCAGTATTTT.